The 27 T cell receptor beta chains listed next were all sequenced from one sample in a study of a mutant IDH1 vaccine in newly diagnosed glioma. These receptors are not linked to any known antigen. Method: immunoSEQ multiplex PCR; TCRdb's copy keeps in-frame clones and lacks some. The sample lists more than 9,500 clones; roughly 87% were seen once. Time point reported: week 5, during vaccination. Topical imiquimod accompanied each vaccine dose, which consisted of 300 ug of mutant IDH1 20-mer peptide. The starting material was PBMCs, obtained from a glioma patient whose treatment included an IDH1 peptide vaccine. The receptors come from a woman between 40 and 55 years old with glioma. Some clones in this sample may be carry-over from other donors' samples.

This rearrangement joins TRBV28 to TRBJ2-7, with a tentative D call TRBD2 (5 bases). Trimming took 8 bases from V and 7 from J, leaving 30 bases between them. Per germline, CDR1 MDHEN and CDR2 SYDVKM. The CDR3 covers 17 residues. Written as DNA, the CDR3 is TGTGCCAGCGGAAGGCTTCGAGCGGACCCCCTCCCGGGAGAGCAGTACTTC. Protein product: CASGRLRADPLPGEQYF.

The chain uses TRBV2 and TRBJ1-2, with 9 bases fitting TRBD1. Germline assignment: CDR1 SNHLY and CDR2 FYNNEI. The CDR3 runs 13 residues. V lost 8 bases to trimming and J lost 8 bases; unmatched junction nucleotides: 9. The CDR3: CASLRGQGGGYTF. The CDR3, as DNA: TGTGCCAGCTTAAGGGGACAGGGTGGCGGCTACACCTTC.

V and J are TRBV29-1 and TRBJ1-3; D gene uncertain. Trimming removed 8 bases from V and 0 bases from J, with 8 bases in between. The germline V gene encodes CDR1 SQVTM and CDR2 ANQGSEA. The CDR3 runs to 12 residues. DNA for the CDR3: TGCAGCTCCACAGACTCTGGAAACACCATATATTTT. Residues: CSSTDSGNTIYF.

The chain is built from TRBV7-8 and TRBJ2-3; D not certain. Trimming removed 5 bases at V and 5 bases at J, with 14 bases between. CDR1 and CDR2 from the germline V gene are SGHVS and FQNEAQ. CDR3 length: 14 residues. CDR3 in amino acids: CASSHPVEGDTQYF. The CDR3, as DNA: TGTGCCAGCAGCCACCCGGTTGAAGGAGATACGCAGTATTTT.

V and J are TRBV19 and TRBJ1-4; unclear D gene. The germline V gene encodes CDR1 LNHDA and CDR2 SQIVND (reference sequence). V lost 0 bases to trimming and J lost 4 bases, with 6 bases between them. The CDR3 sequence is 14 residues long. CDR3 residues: CASSIDGNNEKLFF. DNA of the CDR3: TGTGCCAGTAGTATAGACGGTAATAATGAAAAACTGTTTTTT.

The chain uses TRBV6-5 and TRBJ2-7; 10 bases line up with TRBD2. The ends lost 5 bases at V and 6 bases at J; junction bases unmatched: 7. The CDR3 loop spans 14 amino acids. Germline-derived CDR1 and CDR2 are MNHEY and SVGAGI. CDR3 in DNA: TGTGCCAGCAGTCTGAGCGGGGGGGGCGGCGAGCAGTACTTC. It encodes CASSLSGGGGEQYF.

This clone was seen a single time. CDR3: CASSLRGGWYNEQFF. For the CDR3, the DNA is TGTGCCAGCAGTTTAAGGGGGGGCTGGTACAATGAGCAGTTCTTC. J is TRBJ2-1 and V is TRBV27; TRBD2 might be the D (7 bases). The V gene lost 2 bases and the J gene lost 4 bases, with 12 bases spanning the gap. Germline V gene data show CDR1 as MNHEY and CDR2 as SMNVEV (reference sequence). The CDR3 contains 15 residues.

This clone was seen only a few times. Here the CDR3 DNA reads TGTGCCAGCAGCCACTGGGGCACTGAAGCTTTCTTT. This encodes CASSHWGTEAFF. V gene TRBV4-2 combines with J gene TRBJ1-1; D is undetermined. Germline CDR1 reads LGHNA; CDR2 reads YNFKEQ. This CDR3 is built from 12 residues. With 3 bases removed from V and 4 bases from J, the gap between germline ends came to 6 bases.

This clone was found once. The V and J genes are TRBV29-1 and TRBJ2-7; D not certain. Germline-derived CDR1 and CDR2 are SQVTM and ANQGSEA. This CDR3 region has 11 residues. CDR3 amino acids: CSCLQAYEQYF. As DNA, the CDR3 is TGCAGTTGTCTGCAGGCCTACGAGCAGTACTTC.

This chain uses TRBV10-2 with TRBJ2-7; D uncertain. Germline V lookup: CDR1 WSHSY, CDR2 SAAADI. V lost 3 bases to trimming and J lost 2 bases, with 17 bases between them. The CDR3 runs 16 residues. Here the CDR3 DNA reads TGCGCCAGCAGTGAAACCCCGTTGGGCTACACCTACGAGCAGTACTTC. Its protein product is CASSETPLGYTYEQYF.

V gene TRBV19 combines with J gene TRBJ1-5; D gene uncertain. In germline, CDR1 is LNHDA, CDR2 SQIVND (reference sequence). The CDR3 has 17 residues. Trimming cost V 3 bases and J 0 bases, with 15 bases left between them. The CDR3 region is CASSMYGQINSNQPQHF. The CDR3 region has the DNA TGTGCCAGTAGTATGTATGGGCAGATCAATAGCAATCAGCCCCAGCATTTT.

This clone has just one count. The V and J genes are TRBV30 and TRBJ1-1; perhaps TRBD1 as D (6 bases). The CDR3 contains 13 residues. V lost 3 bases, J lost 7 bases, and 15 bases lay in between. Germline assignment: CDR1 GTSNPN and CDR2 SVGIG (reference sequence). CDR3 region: CAWSEDSTNEAFF. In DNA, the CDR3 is TGTGCCTGGAGCGAGGACAGTACCAATGAAGCTTTCTTT.

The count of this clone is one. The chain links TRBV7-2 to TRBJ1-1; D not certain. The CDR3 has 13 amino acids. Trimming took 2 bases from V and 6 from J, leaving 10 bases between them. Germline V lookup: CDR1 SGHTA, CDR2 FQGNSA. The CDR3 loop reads CASSLLSPSEAFF. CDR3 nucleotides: TGTGCCAGCAGCTTATTAAGTCCCTCTGAAGCTTTCTTT.

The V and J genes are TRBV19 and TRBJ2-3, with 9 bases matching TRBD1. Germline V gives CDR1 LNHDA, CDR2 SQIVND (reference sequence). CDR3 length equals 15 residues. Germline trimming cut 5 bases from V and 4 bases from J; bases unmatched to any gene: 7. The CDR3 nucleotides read TGTGCCAGTAGTCCCGGGACAGGGCCGGCAGATACGCAGTATTTT. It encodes CASSPGTGPADTQYF.

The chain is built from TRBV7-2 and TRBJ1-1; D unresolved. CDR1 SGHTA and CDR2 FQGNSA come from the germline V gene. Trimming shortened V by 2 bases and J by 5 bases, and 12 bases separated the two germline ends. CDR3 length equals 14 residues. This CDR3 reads CASSLYALATEAFF. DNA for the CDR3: TGTGCCAGCAGCTTATATGCGTTAGCTACTGAAGCTTTCTTT.

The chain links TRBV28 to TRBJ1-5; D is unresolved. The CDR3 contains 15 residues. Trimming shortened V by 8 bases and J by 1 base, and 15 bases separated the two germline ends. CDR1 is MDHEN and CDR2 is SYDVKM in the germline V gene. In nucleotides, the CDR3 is TGTGCCAGCTGTCGGGGTGGCCCCAGCAATCAGCCCCAGCATTTT. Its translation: CASCRGGPSNQPQHF. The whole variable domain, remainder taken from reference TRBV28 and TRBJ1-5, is DVKVTQSSRYLVKRTGEKVFLECVQDMDHENMFWYRQDPGLGLRLIYFSYDVKMKEKGDIPEGYSVSREKKERFSLILESASTNQTSMYLCASCRGGPSNQPQHFGDGTRLSIL.

The CDR3 coding sequence is TGTGCCAGCAGCCCTGGACCGACAGCGCAAGAGACCCAGTACTTC. This gives the protein CASSPGPTAQETQYF. The chain recombines TRBV5-4 with TRBJ2-5, with D perhaps TRBD1 (5 bases). The CDR3 is 15 residues long. Germline V gene lookup returns CDR1 SGHNT and CDR2 YYREEE (reference sequence). Trimming removed 4 bases from V and 2 bases from J, with 15 bases in between.

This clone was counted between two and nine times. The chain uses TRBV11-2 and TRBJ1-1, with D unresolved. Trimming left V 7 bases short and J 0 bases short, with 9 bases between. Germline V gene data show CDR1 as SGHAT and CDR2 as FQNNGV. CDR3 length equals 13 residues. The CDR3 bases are TGTGCCAGCATGGCCTCATTGAACACTGAAGCTTTCTTT. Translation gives CASMASLNTEAFF.

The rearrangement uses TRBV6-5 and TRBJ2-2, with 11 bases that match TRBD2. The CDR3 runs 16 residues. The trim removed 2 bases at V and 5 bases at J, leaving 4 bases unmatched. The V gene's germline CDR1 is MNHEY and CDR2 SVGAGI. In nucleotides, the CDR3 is TGTGCCAGCAGTTACGGCCTAGCGGGAGGAACCGGGGAGCTGTTTTTT. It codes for CASSYGLAGGTGELFF.

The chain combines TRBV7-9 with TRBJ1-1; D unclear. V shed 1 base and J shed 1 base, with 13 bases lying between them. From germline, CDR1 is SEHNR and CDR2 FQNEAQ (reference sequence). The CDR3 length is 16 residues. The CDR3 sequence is CASSLDFWVENTEAFF. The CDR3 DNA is TGTGCCAGCAGCTTAGATTTTTGGGTGGAGAACACTGAAGCTTTCTTT.

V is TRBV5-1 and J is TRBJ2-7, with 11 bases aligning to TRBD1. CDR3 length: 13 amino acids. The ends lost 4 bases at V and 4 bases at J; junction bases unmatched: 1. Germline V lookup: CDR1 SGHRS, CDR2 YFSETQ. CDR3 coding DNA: TGCGCCAGCAGCCGGGACAGGGGGTACGAGCAGTACTTC. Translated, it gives CASSRDRGYEQYF.

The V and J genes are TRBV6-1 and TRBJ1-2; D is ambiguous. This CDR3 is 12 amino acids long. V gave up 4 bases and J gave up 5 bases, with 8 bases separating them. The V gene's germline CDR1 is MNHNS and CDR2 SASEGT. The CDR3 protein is CASSVTEYGYTF. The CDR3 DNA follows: TGTGCCAGCAGTGTTACAGAGTATGGCTACACCTTC.

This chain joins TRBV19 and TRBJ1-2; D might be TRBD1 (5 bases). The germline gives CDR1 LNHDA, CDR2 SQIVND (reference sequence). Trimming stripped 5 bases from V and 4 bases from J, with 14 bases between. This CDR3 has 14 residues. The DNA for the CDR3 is TGTGCCAGTAGTGGGTCGGGGGGTCCCTATGGCTACACCTTC. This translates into CASSGSGGPYGYTF.

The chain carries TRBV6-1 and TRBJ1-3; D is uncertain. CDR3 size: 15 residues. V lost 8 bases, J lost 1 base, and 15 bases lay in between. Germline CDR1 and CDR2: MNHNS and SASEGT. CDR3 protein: CASWGWEGSGNTIYF. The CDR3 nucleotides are TGTGCCAGCTGGGGTTGGGAAGGGTCTGGAAACACCATATATTTT.

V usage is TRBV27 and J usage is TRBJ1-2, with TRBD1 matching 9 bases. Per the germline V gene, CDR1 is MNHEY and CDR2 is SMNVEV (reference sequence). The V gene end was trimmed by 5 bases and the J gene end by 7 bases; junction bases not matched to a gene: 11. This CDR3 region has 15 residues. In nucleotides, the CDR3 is TGTGCCAGCAGTCTAAGCACAGGGGGCGTAGCTGGCTACACCTTC. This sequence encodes CASSLSTGGVAGYTF.

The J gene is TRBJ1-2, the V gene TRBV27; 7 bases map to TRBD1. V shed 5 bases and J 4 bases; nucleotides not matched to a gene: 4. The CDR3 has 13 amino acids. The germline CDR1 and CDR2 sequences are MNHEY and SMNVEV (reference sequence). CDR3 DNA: TGTGCCAGCAGTCAGGACAGGAGCTATGGCTACACCTTC. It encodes CASSQDRSYGYTF.

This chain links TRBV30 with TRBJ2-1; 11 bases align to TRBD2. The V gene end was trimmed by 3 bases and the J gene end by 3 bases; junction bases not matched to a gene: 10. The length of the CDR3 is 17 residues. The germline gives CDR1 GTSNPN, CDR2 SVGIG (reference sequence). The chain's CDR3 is CAWSHHLAGGRYNEQFF. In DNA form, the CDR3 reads TGTGCCTGGAGCCACCATCTAGCGGGGGGCCGCTACAATGAGCAGTTCTTC.